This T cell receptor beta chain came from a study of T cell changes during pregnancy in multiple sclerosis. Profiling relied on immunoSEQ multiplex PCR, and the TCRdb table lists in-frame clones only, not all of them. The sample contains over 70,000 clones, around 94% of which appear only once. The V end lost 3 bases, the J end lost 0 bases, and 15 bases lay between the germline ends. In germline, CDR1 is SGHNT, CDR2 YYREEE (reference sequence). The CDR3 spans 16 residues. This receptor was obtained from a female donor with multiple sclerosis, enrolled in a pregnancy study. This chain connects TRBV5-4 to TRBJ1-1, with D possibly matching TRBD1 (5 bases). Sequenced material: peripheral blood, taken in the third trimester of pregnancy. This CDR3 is CASSSTGDSLNTEAFF. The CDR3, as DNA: TGTGCCAGCAGCTCCACTGGCGACAGCTTGAACACTGAAGCTTTCTTT.